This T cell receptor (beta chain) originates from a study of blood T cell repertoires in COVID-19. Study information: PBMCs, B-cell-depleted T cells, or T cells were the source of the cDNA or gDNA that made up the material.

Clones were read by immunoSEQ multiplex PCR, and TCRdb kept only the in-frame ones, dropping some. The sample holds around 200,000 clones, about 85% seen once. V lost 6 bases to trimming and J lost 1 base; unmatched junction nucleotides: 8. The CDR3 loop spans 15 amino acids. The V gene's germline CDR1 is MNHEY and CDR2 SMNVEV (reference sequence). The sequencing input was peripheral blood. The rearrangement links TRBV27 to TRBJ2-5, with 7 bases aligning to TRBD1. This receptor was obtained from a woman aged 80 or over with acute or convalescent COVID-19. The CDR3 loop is CASRPEGALQETQYF. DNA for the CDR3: TGTGCCAGCAGACCAGAGGGGGCCCTCCAAGAGACCCAGTACTTC.